This TCR beta chain was documented in a study of cytomegalovirus exposure and HLA in healthy donors. This clone was seen a few times. Its target is unknown. Overall study findings and caveats: In a later analysis, donors in an Asian-associated ancestry cluster reportedly had fewer N-insertions in productive TCRs than the cohort mean. Being indistinguishable, some V segments were excluded, TRBV6-2 and TRBV6-3 among them.

Amplification used 60 Vbeta primers and 13 Jbeta primers. Data came from immunoSEQ multiplex PCR; TCRdb stores just in-frame clones and leaves some out. The sample contains roughly 280,000 clones, roughly 70% of which appear only once. When sampled, the donors appeared nominally healthy, though they likely had unrecorded immune exposures. Germline CDR1 SGHRS, CDR2 YFSETQ. There are 13 residues in the CDR3. V lost 4 bases, J lost 2 bases, and 10 bases lay in between. This TCR derives from a female donor in good health and CMV-seronegative. Sequenced material: PBMCs. This chain joins TRBV5-1 and TRBJ2-7; possibly TRBD1 for D (6 bases). In DNA, the CDR3 is TGCGCCAGCAGCGTAGGACAGACCTACGAGCAGTACTTC. As protein: CASSVGQTYEQYF.